The entry below describes one T cell receptor beta chain. Its antigen is not identified. The data are from a study of cytomegalovirus exposure and HLA in healthy donors. Germline V gene sequence: CDR1 SGDLS, CDR2 YYNGEE. Trimming took 5 bases from V and 6 from J, leaving 23 bases between them. This CDR3 contains 16 residues. PCR amplification relied on 60 Vbeta primers (plus 13 Jbeta primers). Original processing notes: Later analysis identified tens of millions of unique TCR beta chains, roughly 11 million shared. TCRdb's copy holds only in-frame clones and misses some; the assay was immunoSEQ multiplex PCR. That table is the source of V, J and clone size, and D and trimming were worked out from the DNA. The sample contains 150,000 to 200,000 clones, more than 75% of which appear only once. Points from the study as a whole: In vitro checks showed that a few CMV-associated chains really do target CMV antigens. TCR beta chain V- and J-gene trimming was linked, in a later analysis, to a missense variant in DCLRE1C.

The sequenced material came from PBMCs. V is TRBV9 and J is TRBJ1-2; D remains unclear. This TCR derives from a man between 18 and 35 years old in good health and CMV-seropositive. The CDR3 is CASRRTATGSKDGYTF. The DNA for the CDR3 is TGTGCCAGCAGGAGAACCGCTACGGGAAGTAAAGATGGCTACACCTTC.